This T cell receptor beta chain stems from a study of beta chain features in type 1 diabetes. Expressed TCRB transcripts were sequenced because the isolated RNA had all been reverse transcribed beforehand. Reads from naive, central memory and regulatory T cell samples averaged around 4 million. The repertoire was sequenced with immunoSEQ multiplex PCR; TCRdb's copy has only in-frame clones and lacks some. The sample contains about 350,000 clones, around 20% of which appear only once. The J segment lost 4 bases and the V segment lost 4 bases, leaving 11 bases of the junction unmatched. The CDR3 is 15 residues long. Germline CDR1 reads GTSNPN; CDR2 reads SVGIG (reference sequence).

Sequencing used naive CD4+ T cells from blood. The receptor comes from a woman between 18 and 29 years old in good health. The chain is built from TRBV30 and TRBJ2-7, with 9 positions matching TRBD1. The CDR3 DNA sequence: TGTGCCTGGACCCCAGGACAGGGGAGGGGATACGAGCAGTACTTC. Translating it yields CAWTPGQGRGYEQYF.